This TCR beta chain was observed in a study of cytomegalovirus exposure and HLA in healthy donors. Study in general: Some 85 million unique TCRs, all from HLA-typed donors, were included in an early release of the data.

As concerns this clone: No antigen is known for it.

All the people who gave samples were healthy bone marrow donors. Notes on the study in general: The productive fraction for most TCR beta V segments was about 87% or about 30% in an earlier analysis. In a later analysis, the majority of CMV-associated beta chains seemingly showed HLA restriction.

The PCR was carried out with 60 Vbeta primers and 13 Jbeta primers. TCRdb's table, derived via immunoSEQ multiplex PCR, lists solely in-frame clones and lacks some. The sample lists fewer than 100,000 clones, about three quarters occurring once. CDR3 length: 13 amino acids. The V segment lost 3 bases and the J segment 6 bases; nucleotides outside the gene matches: 2. Germline-derived CDR1 and CDR2 are MNHEY and SMNVEV (reference sequence). The V call is TRBV27, the J call TRBJ2-7; 10 nucleotides line up with TRBD2. This clonotype was sampled from a man aged 55 to 70 in good health and CMV-seropositive. The material sequenced was PBMCs. The CDR3 DNA reads as TGTGCCAGCAGTTTTGGGACTAGCGCCGAGCAGTACTTC. It translates to CASSFGTSAEQYF.